The sequence of this T cell receptor beta chain was determined in a study of T cell responses to AZD1222 COVID-19 vaccine. Overall study findings and caveats: Across the whole spike, CD4 TCRs peaked at regions 160-218 and 743-854. Reports indicate that nearly half of spike-specific TCRs are directed at unmutated variant regions. Every sample of the repertoires postdated the peak T cell response.

With regard to this clone: The antigen remains unidentified.

The assay was immunoSEQ multiplex PCR, and TCRdb's table has in-frame clones only and misses some. Among about 170,000 clones listed, roughly nine tenths were seen once. The CDR3 length is 14 residues. The germline V gene encodes CDR1 SGHRS and CDR2 YFSETQ. The trim removed 5 bases at V and 5 bases at J, leaving 6 bases unmatched. The material sequenced was peripheral blood, taken on day 0 of AZD1222 vaccination. The chain recombines TRBV5-1 with TRBJ1-5; 8 bases are shared with TRBD1. The sequence was collected from an adult in good health. For the CDR3, the DNA is TGCGCCAGCAGACCAGGACAGGGACATCAGCCCCAGCATTTT. As protein: CASRPGQGHQPQHF. Full variable domain (rest looked up from reference TRBV5-1 and TRBJ1-5): KAGVTQTPRYLIKTRGQQVTLSCSPISGHRSVSWYQQTPGQGLQFLFEYFSETQRNKGNFPGRFSGRQFSNSRSEMNVSTLELGDSALYLCASRPGQGHQPQHFGDGTRLSIL.